This T cell receptor (beta chain) appears in the sequencing data of a study of T cell clonotyping in hematopoietic cell transplantation. Comment on this clone: Its target is not known.

V lost 6 bases, J lost 1 base, and 9 bases stayed unmatched. This CDR3 is 15 amino acids long. CDR1 is SGHDT and CDR2 is YYEEEE in the germline V gene. Assay: immunoSEQ multiplex PCR; the TCRdb copy retains only in-frame clones and omits some. The sample records about 45,000 clones, roughly 94% being singletons. Findings and limits, study-wide: After transplant, recipient diversity fell while pathologically expanded clonotypes grew through day 180. No sorting was done, leaving CD4 and CD8 contributions mixed. At the given depth, recipient repertoires were over 95% de novo clonotypes.

The V call is TRBV5-6, the J call TRBJ1-1, with 7 bases matching TRBD1. The TCR originated in a woman between 45 and 60 years old in good health. Some clones in this sample may be carry-over from other donors' samples. The sample was peripheral blood mononuclear cells. As DNA, the CDR3 is TGTGCCAGCAAACTAGCAGGGGGAAGGAACACTGAAGCTTTCTTT. Amino acid sequence: CASKLAGGRNTEAFF.